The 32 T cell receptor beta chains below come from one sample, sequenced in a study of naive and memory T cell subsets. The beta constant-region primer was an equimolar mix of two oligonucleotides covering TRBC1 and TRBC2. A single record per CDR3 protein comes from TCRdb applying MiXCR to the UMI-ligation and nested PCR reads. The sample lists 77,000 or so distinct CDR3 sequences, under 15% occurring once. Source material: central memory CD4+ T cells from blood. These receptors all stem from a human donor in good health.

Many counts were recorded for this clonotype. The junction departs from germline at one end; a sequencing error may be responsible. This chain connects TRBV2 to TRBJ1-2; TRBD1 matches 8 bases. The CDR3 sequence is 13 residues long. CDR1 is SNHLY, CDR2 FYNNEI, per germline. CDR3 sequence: CASSGTGIHGLPF. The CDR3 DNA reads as TGTGCCAGCAGTGGGACAGGGATCCACGGCCTCCCCTTC.

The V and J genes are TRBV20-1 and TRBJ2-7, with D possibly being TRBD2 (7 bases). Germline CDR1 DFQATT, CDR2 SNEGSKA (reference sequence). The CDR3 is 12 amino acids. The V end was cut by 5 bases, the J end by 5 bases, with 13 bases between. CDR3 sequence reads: CSASRGGNEQYF. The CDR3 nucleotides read TGCAGTGCTTCAAGGGGGGGTAACGAGCAGTACTTC.

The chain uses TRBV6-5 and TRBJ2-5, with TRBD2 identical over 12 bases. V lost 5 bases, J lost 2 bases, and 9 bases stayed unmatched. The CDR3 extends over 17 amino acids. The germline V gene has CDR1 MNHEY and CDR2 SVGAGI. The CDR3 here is CASSQFGLAGTQETQYF. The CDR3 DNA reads TGTGCCAGCAGTCAATTTGGACTAGCGGGAACGCAAGAGACCCAGTACTTC.

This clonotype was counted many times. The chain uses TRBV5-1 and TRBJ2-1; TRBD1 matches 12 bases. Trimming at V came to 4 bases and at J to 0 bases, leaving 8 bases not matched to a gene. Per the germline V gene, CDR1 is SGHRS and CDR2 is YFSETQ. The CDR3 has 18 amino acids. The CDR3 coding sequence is TGCGCCAGCAGCGGGACAGGGGGCGCGGGGAGCTCCTACAATGAGCAGTTCTTC. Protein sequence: CASSGTGGAGSSYNEQFF.

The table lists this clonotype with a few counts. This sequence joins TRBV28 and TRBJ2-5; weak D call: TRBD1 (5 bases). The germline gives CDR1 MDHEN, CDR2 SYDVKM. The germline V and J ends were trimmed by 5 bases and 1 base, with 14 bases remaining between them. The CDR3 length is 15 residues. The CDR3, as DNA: TGTGCCAGCAGTCGCCCAGACAGAGTCCAAGAGACCCAGTACTTC. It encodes CASSRPDRVQETQYF.

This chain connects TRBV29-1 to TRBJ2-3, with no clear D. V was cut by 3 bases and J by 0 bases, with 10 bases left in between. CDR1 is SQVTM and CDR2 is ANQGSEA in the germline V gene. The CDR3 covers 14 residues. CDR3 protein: CSVDGSRSTDTQYF. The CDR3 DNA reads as TGCAGCGTTGACGGGTCGAGAAGCACAGATACGCAGTATTTT.

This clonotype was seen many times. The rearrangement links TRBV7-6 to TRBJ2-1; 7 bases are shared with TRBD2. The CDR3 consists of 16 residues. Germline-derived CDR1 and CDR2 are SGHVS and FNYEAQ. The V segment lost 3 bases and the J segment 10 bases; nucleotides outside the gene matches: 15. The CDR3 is CASSLSGEGLSAEQFF. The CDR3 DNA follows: TGTGCCAGCAGCTTGTCGGGGGAGGGCCTGTCGGCCGAGCAGTTCTTC.

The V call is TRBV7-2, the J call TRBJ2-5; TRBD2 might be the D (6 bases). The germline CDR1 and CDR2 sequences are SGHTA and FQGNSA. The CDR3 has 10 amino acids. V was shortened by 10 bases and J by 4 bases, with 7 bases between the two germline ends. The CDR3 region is CAIGGETQYF. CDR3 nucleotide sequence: TGTGCCATCGGGGGAGAGACCCAGTACTTC.

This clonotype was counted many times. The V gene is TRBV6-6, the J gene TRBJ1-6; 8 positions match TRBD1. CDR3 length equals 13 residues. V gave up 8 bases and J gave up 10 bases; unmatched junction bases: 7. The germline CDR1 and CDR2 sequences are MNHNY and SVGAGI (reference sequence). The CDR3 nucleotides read TGTGCCAGCGGGGACAGGACGGAATCACCCCTCCACTTT. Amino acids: CASGDRTESPLHF.

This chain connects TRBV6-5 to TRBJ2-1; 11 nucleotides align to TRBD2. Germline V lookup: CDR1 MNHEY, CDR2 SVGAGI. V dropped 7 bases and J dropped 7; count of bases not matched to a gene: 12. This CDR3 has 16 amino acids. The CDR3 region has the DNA TGTGCCAGCACCTCGGCTAAGACTAGCGGGGTTAATGAGCAGTTCTTC. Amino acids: CASTSAKTSGVNEQFF.

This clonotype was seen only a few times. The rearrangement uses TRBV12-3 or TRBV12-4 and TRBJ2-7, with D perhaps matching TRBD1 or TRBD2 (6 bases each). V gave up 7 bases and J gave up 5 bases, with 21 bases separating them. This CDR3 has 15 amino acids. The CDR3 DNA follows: TGTGCCAGCAACGAGGAGGGGGTGAGAAGGGACGAGCAGTACTTC. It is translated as CASNEEGVRRDEQYF.

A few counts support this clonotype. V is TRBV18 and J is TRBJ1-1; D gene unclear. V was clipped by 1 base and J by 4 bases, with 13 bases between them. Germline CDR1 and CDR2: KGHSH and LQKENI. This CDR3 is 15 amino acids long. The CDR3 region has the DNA TGTGCCAGCTCACCACTCTCGGGCGGCGGCACTGAAGCTTTCTTT. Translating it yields CASSPLSGGGTEAFF.

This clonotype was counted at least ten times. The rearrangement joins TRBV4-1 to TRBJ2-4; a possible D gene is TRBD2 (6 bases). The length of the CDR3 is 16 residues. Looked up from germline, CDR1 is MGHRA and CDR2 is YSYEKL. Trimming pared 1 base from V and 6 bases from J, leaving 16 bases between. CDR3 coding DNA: TGCGCCAGCAGCCAAGCCCAATCTGGCGGGGCAAACATTCAGTACTTC. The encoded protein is CASSQAQSGGANIQYF.

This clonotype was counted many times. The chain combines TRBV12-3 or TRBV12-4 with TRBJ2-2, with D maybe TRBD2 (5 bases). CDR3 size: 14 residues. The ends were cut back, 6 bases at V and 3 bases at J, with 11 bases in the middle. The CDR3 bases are TGTGCCAGCAGGTGGACTGGCGACACCGGGGAGCTGTTTTTT. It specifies CASRWTGDTGELFF.

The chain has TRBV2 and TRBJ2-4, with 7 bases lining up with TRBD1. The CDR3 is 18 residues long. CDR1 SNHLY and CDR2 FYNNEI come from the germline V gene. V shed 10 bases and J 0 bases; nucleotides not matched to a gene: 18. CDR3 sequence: CAKRPGQTSGRAKNIQYF. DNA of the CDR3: TGTGCCAAACGACCGGGACAGACAAGTGGAAGAGCCAAAAACATTCAGTACTTC.

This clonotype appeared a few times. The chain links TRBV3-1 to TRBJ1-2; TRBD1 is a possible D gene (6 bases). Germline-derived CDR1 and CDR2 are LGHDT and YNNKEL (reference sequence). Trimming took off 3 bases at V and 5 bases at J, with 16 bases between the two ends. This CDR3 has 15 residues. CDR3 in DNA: TGTGCCAGCAGCCAGGGGATCGGGGGCGCGTATGGCTACACCTTC. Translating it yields CASSQGIGGAYGYTF.

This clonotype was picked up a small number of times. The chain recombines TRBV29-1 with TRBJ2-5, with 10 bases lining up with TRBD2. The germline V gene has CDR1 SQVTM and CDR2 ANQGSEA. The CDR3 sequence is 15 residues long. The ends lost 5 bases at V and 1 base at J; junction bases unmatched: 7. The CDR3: CSVSRTSGLQETQYF. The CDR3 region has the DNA TGCAGCGTTTCAAGGACTAGCGGACTCCAAGAGACCCAGTACTTC.

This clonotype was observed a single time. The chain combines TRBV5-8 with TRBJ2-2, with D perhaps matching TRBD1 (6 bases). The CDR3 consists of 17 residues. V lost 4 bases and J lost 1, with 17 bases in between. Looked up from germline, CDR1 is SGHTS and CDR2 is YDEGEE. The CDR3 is CASSGGPRGRNTGELFF. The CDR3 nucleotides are TGTGCCAGCAGCGGGGGTCCCAGGGGCAGGAACACCGGGGAGCTGTTTTTT.

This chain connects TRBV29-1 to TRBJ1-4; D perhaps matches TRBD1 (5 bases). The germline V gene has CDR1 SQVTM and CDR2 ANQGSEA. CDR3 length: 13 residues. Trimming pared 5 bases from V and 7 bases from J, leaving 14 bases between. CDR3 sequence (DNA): TGCAGCGTTTTCAGCTCGGGGGGTGAAAAACTGTTTTTT. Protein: CSVFSSGGEKLFF. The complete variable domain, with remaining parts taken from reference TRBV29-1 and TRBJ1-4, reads SAVISQKPSRDICQRGTSLTIQCQVDSQVTMMFWYRQQPGQSLTLIATANQGSEATYESGFVIDKFPISRPNLTFSTLTVSNMSPEDSSIYLCSVFSSGGEKLFFGSGTQLSVL.

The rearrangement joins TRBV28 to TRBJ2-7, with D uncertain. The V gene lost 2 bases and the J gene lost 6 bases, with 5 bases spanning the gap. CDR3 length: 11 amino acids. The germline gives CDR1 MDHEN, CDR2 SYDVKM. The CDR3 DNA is TGTGCCAGCAGTTTAGGTCCCGAGCAGTACTTC. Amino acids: CASSLGPEQYF.

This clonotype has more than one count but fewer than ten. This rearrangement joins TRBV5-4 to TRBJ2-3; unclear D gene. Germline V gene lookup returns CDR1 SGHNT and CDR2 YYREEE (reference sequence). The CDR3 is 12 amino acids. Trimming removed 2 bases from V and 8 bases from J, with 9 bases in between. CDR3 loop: CASSFTTGTQYF. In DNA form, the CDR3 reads TGTGCCAGCAGCTTCACGACGGGTACGCAGTATTTT. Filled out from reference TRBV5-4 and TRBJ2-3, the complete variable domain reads ETGVTQSPTHLIKTRGQQVTLRCSSQSGHNTVSWYQQALGQGPQFIFQYYREEENGRGNFPPRFSGLQFPNYSSELNVNALELDDSALYLCASSFTTGTQYFGPGTRLTVL.

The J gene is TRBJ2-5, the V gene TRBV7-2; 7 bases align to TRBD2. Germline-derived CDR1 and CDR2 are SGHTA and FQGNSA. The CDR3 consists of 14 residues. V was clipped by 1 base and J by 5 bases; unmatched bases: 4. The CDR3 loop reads CASSLGAGGETQYF. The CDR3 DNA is TGTGCCAGCAGCTTAGGTGCCGGGGGGGAGACCCAGTACTTC.

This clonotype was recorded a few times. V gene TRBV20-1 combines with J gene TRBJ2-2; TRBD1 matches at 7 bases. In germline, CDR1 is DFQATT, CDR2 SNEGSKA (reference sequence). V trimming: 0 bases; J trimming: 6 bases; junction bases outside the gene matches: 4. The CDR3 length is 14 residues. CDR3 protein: CSARERTGSGELFF. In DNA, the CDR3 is TGCAGTGCTAGAGAAAGGACAGGTTCCGGGGAGCTGTTTTTT.

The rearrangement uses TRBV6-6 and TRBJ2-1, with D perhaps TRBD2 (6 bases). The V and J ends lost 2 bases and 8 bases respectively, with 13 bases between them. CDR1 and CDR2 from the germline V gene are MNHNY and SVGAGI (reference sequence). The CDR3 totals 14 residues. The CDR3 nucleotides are TGTGCCAGCAGTTACCAATCCGGCGGGGATGAGCAGTTCTTC. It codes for CASSYQSGGDEQFF.

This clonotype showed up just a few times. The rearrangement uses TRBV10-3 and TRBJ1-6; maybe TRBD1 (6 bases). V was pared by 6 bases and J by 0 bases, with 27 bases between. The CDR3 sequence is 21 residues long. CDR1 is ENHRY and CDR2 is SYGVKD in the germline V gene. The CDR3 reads CAISTKGGIGFGSSYNSPLHF. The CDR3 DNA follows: TGTGCCATCAGCACAAAGGGGGGGATCGGCTTTGGGAGCTCCTATAATTCACCCCTCCACTTT.

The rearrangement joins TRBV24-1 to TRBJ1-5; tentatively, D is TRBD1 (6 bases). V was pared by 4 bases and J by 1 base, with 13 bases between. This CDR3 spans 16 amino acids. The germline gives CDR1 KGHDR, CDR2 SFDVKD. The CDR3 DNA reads TGTGCCACCAGTGAAGGGGACACGGCGAGCAATCAGCCCCAGCATTTT. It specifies CATSEGDTASNQPQHF.

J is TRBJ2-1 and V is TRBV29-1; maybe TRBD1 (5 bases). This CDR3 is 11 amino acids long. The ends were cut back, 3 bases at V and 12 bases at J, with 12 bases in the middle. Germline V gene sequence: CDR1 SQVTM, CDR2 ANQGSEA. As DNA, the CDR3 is TGCAGCGTTGACAACGACAGAGGGCAGTTCTTC. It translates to CSVDNDRGQFF.

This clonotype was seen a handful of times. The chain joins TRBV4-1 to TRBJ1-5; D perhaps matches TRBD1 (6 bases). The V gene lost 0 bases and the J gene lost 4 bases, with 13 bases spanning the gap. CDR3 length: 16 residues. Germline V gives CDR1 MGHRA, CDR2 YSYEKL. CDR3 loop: CASSQDRGGRNQPQHF. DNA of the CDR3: TGCGCCAGCAGCCAAGATCGCGGGGGGCGAAATCAGCCCCAGCATTTT.

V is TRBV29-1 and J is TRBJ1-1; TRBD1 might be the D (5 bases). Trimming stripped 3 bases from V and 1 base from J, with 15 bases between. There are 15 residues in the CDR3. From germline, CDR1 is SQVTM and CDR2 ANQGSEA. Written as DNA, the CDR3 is TGCAGCGTTGAGGGAGGGACCGTTAAGAACACTGAAGCTTTCTTT. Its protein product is CSVEGGTVKNTEAFF.

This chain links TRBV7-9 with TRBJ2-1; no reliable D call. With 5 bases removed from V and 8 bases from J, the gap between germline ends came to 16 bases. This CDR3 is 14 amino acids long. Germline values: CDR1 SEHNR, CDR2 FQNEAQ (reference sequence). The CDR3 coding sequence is TGTGCCAGCAGCCGTGACACTTGTGGCGATGAGCAGTTCTTC. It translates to CASSRDTCGDEQFF.

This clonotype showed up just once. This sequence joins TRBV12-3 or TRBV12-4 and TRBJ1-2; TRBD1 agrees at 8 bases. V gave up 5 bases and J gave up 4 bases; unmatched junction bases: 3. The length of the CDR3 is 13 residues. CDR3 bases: TGTGCCAGCAGTGGACAGGGTTCCTATGGCTACACCTTC. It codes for CASSGQGSYGYTF.

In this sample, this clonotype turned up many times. The CDR3 region is CASRPGQQRSEAFF. CDR3 bases: TGTGCCAGCAGGCCGGGACAGCAGAGGTCTGAAGCTTTCTTT. The chain recombines TRBV12-3 or TRBV12-4 with TRBJ1-1, with 7 bases identical to TRBD1. Trimming cost V 6 bases and J 6 bases; bases outside gene matches: 10. The CDR3 loop spans 14 amino acids.